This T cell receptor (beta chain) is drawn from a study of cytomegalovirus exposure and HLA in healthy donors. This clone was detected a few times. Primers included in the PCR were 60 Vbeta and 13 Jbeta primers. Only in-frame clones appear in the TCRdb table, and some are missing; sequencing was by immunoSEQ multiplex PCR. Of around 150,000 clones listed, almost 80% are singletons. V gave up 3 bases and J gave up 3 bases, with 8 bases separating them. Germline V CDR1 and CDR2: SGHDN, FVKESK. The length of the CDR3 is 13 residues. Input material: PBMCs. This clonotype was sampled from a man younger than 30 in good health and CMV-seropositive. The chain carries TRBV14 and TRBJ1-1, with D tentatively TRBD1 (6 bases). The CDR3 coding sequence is TGTGCCAGCAGCCAGGCAGGGGACACTGAAGCTTTCTTT. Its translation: CASSQAGDTEAFF.